This TCR beta chain was captured by sequencing in a study of cytomegalovirus exposure and HLA in healthy donors. The study ran its PCR with 60 Vbeta and 13 Jbeta primers. The table came from immunoSEQ multiplex PCR; TCRdb's copy has only in-frame clones and leaves some out. Counted here are some 150,000 clones, around 72% occurring once; the ten biggest clones make up roughly 4%. CDR3 length equals 14 residues. Germline values: CDR1 MNHEY, CDR2 SMNVEV (reference sequence). V was trimmed by 3 bases and J by 3 bases, leaving 10 bases between them. Note on this clone: Its antigen remains unidentified.

Study-wide points: Later analysis identified about 17,000 TCR beta sequences associated with HLA alleles, using a false discovery rate threshold of 0.05. In a later analysis, most CMV-associated TCR beta chains appeared HLA-restricted. In a later analysis, compared with equally common non-associated chains, HLA-associated beta chains were more expanded.

Sample: PBMCs. The sequence came from a man aged 50 to 59 in good health and CMV-seropositive. The chain links TRBV27 to TRBJ2-3; TRBD1 might be the D (6 bases). CDR3 in amino acids: CASSFNRATDTQYF. The CDR3, as DNA: TGTGCCAGCAGTTTTAACAGGGCTACAGATACGCAGTATTTT.